This T cell receptor beta chain stems from a study of early T cells in non-severe SARS-CoV-2 infection. MiXCR, run by TCRdb on the 5' RACE reads, gives a single entry per CDR3 protein. Seen here are under 60,000 distinct CDR3 sequences, 4.5% to 7% observed once, and the top ten hold 4.5%. The CDR3 is made up of 15 amino acids. From germline, CDR1 is LGHNA and CDR2 YSLEER. V was pared by 0 bases and J by 5 bases, with 1 base of the junction left unmatched. This clonotype came up many times. The chain recombines TRBV4-3 with TRBJ2-1; 10 nucleotides agree with TRBD2. The TCR originated in an adult who was a healthcare worker with PCR-confirmed SARS-CoV-2 infection or an uninfected control (not recorded which). Specimen: whole blood. In DNA, the CDR3 is TGCGCCAGCAGCCAAGAGGGACTAGCGCACAATGAGCAGTTCTTC. This translates into CASSQEGLAHNEQFF.